The present entry profiles one TCR beta chain with its context. The target antigen is unknown. These data belong to a study of monozygotic twins with inflammatory bowel disease. The quantity of total RNA per TCR library was around 3.5 ug. TCRdb reworked the 5' RACE reads into one entry per CDR3 protein, no DNA. The data include about 150,000 distinct CDR3 sequences; the top ten clones carry 0.95% to 1.5%. Points from the study as a whole: IBD-affected twins scored below their healthy co-twins in TCRbeta diversity (inverse Simpson).

Looked up from germline, CDR1 is MNHEY and CDR2 is SVGAGI. This CDR3 spans 16 amino acids. The TCR was taken from a human donor with ulcerative colitis or Crohn's disease, or a healthy co-twin of an affected twin (not recorded which). This sequence joins TRBV6-5 and TRBJ1-2. The sequenced sample was blood. CDR3 residues: CASSYLIFDENYGYTF.